The entry below gives a single T cell receptor (beta chain) sequence along with its context. Antigen specificity is unknown. This sample is part of a study of T cell responses to AZD1222 COVID-19 vaccine. Profiling relied on immunoSEQ multiplex PCR, and the TCRdb table lists in-frame clones only, not all of them. The data show roughly 150,000 clones, 80% to 95% seen once. The CDR3 is 16 residues long. V gave up 3 bases and J gave up 5 bases, with 17 bases separating them. CDR1 and CDR2 (germline): SGHKS, YYEKEE (reference sequence). Study-wide findings and caveats: Two AZD1222 administrations were followed by greater Spike-specific TCR breadth and depth.

This material consisted of peripheral blood, taken on day 0 of AZD1222 vaccination. The origin of this receptor is an adult in good health. The chain employs TRBV5-5 and TRBJ2-2; TRBD2 might be the D (7 bases). The CDR3 protein is CASSSQGRELTGELFF. CDR3 sequence (DNA): TGTGCCAGCAGCTCCCAGGGGAGGGAGTTGACCGGGGAGCTGTTTTTT.